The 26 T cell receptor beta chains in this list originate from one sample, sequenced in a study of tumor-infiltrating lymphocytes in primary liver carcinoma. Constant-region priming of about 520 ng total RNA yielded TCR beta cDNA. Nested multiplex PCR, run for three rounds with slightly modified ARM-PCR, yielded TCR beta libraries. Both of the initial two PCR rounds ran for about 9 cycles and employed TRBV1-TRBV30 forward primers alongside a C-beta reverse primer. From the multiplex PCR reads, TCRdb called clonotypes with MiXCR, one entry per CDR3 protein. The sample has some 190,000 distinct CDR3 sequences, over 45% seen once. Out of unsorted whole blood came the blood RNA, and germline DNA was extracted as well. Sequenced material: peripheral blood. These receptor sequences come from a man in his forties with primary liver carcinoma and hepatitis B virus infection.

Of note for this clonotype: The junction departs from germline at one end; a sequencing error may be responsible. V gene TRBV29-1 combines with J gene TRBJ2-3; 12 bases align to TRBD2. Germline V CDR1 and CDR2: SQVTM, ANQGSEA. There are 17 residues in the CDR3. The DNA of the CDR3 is TGCAGCGTTGAGTGGCTAGCGGGAGGGGCCCCCACAAATACGCAGTATTTT. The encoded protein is CSVEWLAGGAPTNTQYF.

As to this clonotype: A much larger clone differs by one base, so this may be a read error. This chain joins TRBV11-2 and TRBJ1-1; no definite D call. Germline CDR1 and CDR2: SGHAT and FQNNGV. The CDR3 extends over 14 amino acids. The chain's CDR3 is CASSLVTQNTQAFF. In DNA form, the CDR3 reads TGTGCCAGCAGCTTAGTAACCCAGAACACTCAAGCTTTCTTT.

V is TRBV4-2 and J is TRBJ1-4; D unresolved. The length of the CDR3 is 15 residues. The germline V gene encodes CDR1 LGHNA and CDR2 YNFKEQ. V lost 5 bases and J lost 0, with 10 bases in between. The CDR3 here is CASSKNGATNEKLFF. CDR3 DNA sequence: TGTGCCAGCAGCAAAAATGGAGCAACTAATGAAAAACTGTTTTTT.

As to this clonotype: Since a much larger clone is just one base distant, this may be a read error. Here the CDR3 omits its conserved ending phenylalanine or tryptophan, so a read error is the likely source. The CDR3 sequence is CSGLAGGTDTQYS. The CDR3 DNA reads TGCAGCGGACTAGCGGGAGGCACAGATACGCAGTATTCT. This chain connects TRBV29-1 to TRBJ2-3, with 12 bases lining up with TRBD2. V shed 7 bases and J 1 base; nucleotides not matched to a gene: 0. The CDR3 runs to 13 residues. Looked up from germline, CDR1 is SQVTM and CDR2 is ANQGSEA.

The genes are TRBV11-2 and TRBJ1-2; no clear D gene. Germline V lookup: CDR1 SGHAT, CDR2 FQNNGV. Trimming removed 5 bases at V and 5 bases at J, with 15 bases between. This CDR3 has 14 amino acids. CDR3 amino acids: CASSPAQSVYGYTF. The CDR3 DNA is TGTGCCAGCAGCCCTGCACAGTCAGTGTATGGCTACACCTTC.

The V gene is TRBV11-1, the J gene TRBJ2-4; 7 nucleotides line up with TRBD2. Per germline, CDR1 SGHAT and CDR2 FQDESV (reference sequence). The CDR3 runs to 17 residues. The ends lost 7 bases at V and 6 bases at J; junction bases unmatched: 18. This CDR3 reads CASNSLFSGESRNIQYF. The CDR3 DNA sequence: TGTGCCAGCAACTCACTCTTCAGCGGGGAAAGCAGAAACATTCAGTACTTC.

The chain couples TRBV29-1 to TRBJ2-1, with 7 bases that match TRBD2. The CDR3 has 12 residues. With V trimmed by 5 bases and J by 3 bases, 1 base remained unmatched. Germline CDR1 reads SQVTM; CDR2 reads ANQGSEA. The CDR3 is CSVQRGYNEQFF. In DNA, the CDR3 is TGCAGCGTTCAGCGGGGCTACAATGAGCAGTTCTTC.

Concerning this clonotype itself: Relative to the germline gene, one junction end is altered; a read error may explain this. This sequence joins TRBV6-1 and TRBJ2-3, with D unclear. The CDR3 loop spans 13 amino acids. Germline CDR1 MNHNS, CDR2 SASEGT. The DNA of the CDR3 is TGTGTCAGCAAGACTTCTGAGGCAGATACGCGGTATTTT. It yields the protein CVSKTSEADTRYF.

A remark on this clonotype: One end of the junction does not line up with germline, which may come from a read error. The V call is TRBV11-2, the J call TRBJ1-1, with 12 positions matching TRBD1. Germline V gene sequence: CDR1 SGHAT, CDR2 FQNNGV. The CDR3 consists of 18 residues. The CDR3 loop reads CASSPEGGTGGLNTQAFF. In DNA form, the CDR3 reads TGTGCCAGCAGTCCAGAGGGGGGGACAGGGGGCCTGAACACTCAAGCTTTCTTT. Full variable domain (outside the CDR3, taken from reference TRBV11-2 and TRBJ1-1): EAGVAQSPRYKIIEKRQSVAFWCNPISGHATLYWYQQILGQGPKLLIQFQNNGVVDDSQLPKDRFSAERLKGVDSTLKIQPAKLEDSAVYLCASSPEGGTGGLNTQAFFGQGTRLTVV.

CDR3 protein: CASSDVSAGFYNEQFF. CDR3 sequence (DNA): TGTGCCAGCAGTGATGTCTCAGCGGGGTTTTACAATGAGCAGTTCTTC. This rearrangement joins TRBV6-1 to TRBJ2-1; 7 bases line up with TRBD2. Trimming took 3 bases from V and 4 from J; bases not matched to a gene: 9. Per germline, CDR1 MNHNS and CDR2 SASEGT. The CDR3 is 16 residues long.

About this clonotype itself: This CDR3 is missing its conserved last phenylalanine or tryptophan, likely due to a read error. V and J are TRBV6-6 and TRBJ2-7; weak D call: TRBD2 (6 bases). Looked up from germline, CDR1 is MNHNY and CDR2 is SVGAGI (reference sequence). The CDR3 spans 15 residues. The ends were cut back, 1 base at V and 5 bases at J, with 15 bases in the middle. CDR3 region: CASSYLGLPRDEQYL. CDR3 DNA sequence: TGTGCCAGCAGTTACTTGGGACTCCCTCGGGACGAGCAGTACTTA.

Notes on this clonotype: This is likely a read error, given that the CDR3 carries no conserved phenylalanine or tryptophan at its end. CDR3 in amino acids: CASSDSWARVTNTRELFY. The CDR3 DNA follows: TGTGCCAGCAGCGACTCGTGGGCGAGGGTTACGAACACCCGGGAGCTGTTTTAT. The chain carries TRBV11-2 and TRBJ2-2; D may be TRBD2 (5 bases). Germline V gene lookup returns CDR1 SGHAT and CDR2 FQNNGV. The CDR3 runs to 18 residues.

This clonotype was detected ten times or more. DNA of the CDR3: TGTGCCAGCAGCTCCTTAGGGGAGACCCAGTACTTC. Translation gives CASSSLGETQYF. The V call is TRBV14, the J call TRBJ2-5; D is undetermined. This CDR3 has 12 residues. Trimming removed 5 bases at V and 5 bases at J, with 9 bases between. CDR1 is SGHDN and CDR2 is FVKESK in the germline V gene.

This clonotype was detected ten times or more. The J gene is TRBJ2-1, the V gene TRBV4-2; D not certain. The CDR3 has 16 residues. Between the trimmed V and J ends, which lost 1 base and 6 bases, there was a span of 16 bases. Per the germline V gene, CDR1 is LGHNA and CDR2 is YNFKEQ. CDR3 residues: CASSQGLELLGNEQFF. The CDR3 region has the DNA TGTGCCAGCAGCCAAGGACTGGAATTGTTGGGCAATGAGCAGTTCTTC.

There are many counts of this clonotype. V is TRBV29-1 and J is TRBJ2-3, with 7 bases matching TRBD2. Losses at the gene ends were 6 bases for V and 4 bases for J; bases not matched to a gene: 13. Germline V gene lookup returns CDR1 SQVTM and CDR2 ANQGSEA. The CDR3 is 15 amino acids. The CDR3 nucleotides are TGCAGCGTCCTACTAGCGCGGGGCCGGCCAGATACGCAGTATTTT. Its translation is CSVLLARGRPDTQYF.

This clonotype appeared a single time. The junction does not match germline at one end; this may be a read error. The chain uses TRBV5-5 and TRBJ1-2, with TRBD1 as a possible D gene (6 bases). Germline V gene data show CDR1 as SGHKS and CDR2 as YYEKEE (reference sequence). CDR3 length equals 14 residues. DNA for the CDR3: TGTGCCAGCAGTTTGGGACATGGGAACTATGGCTACACCTTC. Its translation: CASSLGHGNYGYTF.

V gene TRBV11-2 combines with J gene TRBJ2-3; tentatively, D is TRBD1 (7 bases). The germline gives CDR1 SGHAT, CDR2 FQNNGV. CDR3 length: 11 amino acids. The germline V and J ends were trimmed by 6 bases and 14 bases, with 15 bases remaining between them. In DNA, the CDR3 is TGTGCCAGCAGTCTCGGGCAGGGGGGGTATTTT. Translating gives CASSLGQGGYF. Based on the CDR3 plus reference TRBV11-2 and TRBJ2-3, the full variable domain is EAGVAQSPRYKIIEKRQSVAFWCNPISGHATLYWYQQILGQGPKLLIQFQNNGVVDDSQLPKDRFSAERLKGVDSTLKIQPAKLEDSAVYLCASSLGQGGYFGPGTRLTVL.

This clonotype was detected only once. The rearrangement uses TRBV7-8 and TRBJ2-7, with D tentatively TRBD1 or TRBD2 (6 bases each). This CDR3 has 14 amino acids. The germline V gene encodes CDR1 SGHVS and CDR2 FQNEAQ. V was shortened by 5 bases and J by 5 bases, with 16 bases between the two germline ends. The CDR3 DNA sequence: TGTGCCAGCAGCGGCGCGGGACACTTCAACGAGCAGTACTTC. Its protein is CASSGAGHFNEQYF.

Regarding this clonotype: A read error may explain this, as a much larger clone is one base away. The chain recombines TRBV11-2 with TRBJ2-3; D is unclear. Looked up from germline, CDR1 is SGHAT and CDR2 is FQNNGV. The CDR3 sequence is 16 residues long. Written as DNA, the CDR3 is TGTGCCAGCAGCTTAGGAGGCCCTACCTCCACAGATATGCAGTATTTT. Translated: CASSLGGPTSTDMQYF.

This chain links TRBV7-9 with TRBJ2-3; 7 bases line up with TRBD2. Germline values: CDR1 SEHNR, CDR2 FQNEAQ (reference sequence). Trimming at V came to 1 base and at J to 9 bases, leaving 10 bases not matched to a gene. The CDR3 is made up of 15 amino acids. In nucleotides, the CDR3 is TGTGCCAGCAGCTTAGTAGTTGTTGGGCGGGAGACGCAGTATTTT. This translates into CASSLVVVGRETQYF.

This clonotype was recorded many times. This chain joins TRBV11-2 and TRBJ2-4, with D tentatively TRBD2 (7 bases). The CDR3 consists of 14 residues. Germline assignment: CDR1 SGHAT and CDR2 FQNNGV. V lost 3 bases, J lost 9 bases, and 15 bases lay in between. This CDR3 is CASSLGGGNGIQYF. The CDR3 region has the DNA TGTGCCAGCAGCTTGGGAGGGGGGAACGGCATTCAGTACTTC.

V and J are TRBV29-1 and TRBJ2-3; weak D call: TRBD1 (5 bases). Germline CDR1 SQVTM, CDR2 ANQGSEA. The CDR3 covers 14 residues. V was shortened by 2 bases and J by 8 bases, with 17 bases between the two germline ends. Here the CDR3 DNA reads TGCAGCGTTGAAAGGCAGGGAAAGGCAGGTACGCAGTATTTT. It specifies CSVERQGKAGTQYF.

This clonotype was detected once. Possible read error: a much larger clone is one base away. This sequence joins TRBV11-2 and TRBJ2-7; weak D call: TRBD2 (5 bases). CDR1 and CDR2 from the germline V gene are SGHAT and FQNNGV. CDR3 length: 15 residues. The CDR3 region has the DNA TGTGTCAGCAGCTTAGCGCGGCAGGAATCCTACGAGCAGTACTTC. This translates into CVSSLARQESYEQYF.

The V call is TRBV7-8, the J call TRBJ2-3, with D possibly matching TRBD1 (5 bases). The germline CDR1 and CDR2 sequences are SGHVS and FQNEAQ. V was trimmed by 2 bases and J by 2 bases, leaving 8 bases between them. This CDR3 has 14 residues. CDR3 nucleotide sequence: TGTGCCAGCAGCTTAAACAGGCCCACAGATACGCAGTATTTT. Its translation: CASSLNRPTDTQYF. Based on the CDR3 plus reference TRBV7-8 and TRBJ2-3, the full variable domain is GAGVSQSPRYKVAKRGQDVALRCDPISGHVSLFWYQQALGQGPEFLTYFQNEAQLDKSGLPSDRFFAERPEGSVSTLKIQRTQQEDSAVYLCASSLNRPTDTQYFGPGTRLTVL.

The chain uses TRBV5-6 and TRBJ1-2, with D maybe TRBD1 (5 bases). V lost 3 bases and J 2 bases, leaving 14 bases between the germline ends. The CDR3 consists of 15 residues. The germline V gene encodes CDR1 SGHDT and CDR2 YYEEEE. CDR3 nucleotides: TGTGCCAGCAGCTCACAGGAGGCTAGGAACTATGGCTACACCTTC. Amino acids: CASSSQEARNYGYTF.

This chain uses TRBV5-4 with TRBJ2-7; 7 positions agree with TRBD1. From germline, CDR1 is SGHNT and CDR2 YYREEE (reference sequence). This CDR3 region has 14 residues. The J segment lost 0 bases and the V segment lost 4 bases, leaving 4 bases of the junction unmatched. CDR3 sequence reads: CASSPGTASYEQYF. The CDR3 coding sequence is TGTGCCAGCAGCCCCGGGACAGCCTCCTACGAGCAGTACTTC.